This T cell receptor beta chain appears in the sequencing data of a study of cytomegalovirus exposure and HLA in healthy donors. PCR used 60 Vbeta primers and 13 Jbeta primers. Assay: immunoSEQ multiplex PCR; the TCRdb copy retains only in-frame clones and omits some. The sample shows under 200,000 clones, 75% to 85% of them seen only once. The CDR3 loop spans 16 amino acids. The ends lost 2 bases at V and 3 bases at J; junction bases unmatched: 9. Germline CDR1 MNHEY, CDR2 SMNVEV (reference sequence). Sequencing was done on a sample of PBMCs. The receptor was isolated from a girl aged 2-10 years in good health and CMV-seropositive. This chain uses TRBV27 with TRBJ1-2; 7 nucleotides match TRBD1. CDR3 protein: CASSLIPGQGDYGYTF. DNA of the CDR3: TGTGCCAGCAGTTTAATACCGGGGCAGGGGGACTATGGCTACACCTTC.